This record concerns one T cell receptor (beta chain) sequence. A clone one base away is much larger, so this may be a read error. The CDR3 loop spans 16 amino acids. Germline V gene lookup returns CDR1 SGHNT and CDR2 YYREEE (reference sequence). The source of the sample is a study of metastatic and nonmetastatic thyroid tumors. Across the study: Blood and tumor or nodule tissue repertoires from malignant and benign thyroid patients were compared.

Authors' methods: A distant-metastasis classifier for papillary thyroid cancer was built using CDR3 differences across clinicopathological groups. TCRdb recomputed clones from the PCR reads via MiXCR. The V and J calls were not made by the authors but by TCRdb's processing. The sample lists 30,000 or so clones, less than 30% seen once, with about 14% in the top ten. Nobody among the patients had been given any treatment before thyroid surgery. This TCR was sampled from a female donor with papillary thyroid cancer or a benign thyroid nodule (not recorded which). Some clones in this sample may be carry-over from other donors' samples. The chain joins TRBV5-4 to TRBJ2-5; 8 bases are a match to TRBD2. Sample: blood. CDR3 region: CASILADGRAGETQYF. CDR3 nucleotides: TGTGCCAGCATCTTGGCCGACGGGAGGGCCGGTGAGACCCAGTACTTC.